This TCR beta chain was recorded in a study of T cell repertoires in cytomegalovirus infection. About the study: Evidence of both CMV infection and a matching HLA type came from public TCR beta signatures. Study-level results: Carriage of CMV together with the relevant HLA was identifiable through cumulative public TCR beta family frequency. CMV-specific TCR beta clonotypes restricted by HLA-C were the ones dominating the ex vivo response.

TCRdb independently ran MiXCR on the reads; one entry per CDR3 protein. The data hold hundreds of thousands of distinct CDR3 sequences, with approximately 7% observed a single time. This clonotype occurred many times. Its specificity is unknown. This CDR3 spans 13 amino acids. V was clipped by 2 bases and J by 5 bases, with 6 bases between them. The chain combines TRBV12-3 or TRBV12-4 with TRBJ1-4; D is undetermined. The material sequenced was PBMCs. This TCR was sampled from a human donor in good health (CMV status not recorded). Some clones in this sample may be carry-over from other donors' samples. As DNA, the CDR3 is TGTGCCAGCAGTTTATTCCGAAATGAAAAACTGTTTTTT. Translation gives CASSLFRNEKLFF.